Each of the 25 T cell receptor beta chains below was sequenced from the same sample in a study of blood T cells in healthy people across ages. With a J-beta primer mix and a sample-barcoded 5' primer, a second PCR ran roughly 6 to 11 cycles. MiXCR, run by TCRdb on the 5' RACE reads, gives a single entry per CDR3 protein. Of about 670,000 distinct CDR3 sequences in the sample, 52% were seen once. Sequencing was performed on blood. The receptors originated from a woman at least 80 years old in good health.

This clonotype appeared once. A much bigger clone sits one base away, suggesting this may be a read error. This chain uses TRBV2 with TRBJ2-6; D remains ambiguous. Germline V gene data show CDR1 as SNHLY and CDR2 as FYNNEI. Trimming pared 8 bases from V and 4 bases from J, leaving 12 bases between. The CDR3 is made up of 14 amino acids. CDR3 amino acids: CASGVYSGANVLTF. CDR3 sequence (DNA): TGTGCCAGCGGTGTTTATTCCGGGGCCAACGTCCTGACTTTC.

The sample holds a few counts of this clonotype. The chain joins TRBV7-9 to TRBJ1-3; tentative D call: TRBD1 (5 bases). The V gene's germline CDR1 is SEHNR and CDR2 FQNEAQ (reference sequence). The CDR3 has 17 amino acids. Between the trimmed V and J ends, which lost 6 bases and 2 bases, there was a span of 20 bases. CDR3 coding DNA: TGTGCCAGCAGTGCTAACCTGATGACGGGGGCTGGAAACACCATATATTTT. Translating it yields CASSANLMTGAGNTIYF.

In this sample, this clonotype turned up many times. The CDR3 is CSAPGRYSYEQYF. The CDR3 DNA follows: TGCAGTGCCCCTGGCAGGTATTCCTACGAGCAGTACTTC. The chain combines TRBV20-1 with TRBJ2-7; D unclear. The CDR3 extends over 13 amino acids. Trimming shortened V by 6 bases and J by 1 base, and 13 bases separated the two germline ends. Germline V lookup: CDR1 DFQATT, CDR2 SNEGSKA (reference sequence).

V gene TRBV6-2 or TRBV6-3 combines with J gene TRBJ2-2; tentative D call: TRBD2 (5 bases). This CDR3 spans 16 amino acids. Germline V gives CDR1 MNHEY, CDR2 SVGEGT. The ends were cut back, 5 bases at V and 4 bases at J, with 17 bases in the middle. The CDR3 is CASSTQSGRSTGELFF. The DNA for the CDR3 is TGTGCCAGCAGTACCCAAAGCGGACGGTCCACCGGGGAGCTGTTTTTT.

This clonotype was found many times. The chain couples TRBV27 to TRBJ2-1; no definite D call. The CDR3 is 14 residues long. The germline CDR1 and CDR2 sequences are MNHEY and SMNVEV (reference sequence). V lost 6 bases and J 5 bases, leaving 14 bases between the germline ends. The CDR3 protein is CASSPVRWDNEQFF. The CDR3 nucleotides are TGTGCCAGCAGCCCAGTGAGGTGGGACAATGAGCAGTTCTTC.

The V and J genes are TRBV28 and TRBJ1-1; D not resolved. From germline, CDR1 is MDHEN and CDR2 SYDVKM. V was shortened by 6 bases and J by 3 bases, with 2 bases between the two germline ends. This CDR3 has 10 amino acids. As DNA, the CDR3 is TGTGCCAGCAGACACACTGAAGCTTTCTTT. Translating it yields CASRHTEAFF.

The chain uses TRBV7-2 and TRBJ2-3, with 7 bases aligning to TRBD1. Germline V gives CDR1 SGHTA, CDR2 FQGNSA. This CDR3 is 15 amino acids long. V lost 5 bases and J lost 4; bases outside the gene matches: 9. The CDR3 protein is CASSPATGWADTQYF. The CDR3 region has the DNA TGTGCCAGCAGCCCCGCGACAGGGTGGGCAGATACGCAGTATTTT.

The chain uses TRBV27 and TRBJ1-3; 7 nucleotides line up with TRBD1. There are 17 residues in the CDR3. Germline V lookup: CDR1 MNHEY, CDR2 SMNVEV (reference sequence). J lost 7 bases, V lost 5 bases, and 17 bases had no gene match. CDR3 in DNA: TGTGCCAGCAGTCCGGCCTTTGGAGGGGGCCTTGGTAACACCATATATTTT. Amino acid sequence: CASSPAFGGGLGNTIYF.

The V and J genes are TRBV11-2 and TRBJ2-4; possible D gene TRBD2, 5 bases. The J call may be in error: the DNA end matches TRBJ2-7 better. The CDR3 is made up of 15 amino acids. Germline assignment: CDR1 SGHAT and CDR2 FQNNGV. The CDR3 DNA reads TGTGCCAGCAGCCCCTTAGGATACGGGGCCTACGAGCAGTACTTC. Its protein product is CASSPLGYGAYEQYF.

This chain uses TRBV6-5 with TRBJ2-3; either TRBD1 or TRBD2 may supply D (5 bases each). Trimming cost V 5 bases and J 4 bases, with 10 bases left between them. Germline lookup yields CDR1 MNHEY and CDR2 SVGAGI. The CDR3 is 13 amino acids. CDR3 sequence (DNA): TGTGCCAGCAGTGGGGACCCGGCAGATACGCAGTATTTT. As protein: CASSGDPADTQYF.

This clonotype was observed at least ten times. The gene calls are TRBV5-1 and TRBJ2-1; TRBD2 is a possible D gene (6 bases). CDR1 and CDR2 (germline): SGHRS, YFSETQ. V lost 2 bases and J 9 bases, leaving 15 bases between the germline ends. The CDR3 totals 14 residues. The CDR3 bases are TGCGCCAGCAGCTTAAGTTCGACTAGGACTGAGCAGTTCTTC. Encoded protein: CASSLSSTRTEQFF.

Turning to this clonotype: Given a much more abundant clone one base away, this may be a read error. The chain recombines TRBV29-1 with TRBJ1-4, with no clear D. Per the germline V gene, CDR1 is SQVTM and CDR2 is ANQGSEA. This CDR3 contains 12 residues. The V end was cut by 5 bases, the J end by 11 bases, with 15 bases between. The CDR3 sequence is CSVSMGGGKLFF. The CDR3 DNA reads TGCAGCGTTAGTATGGGTGGAGGGAAACTGTTTTTT.

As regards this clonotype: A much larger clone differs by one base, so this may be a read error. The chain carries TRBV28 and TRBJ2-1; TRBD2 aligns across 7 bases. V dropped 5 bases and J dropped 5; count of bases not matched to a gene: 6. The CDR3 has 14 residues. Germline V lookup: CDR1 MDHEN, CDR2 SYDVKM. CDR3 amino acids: CASSTGGSHNEQFF. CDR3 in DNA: TGTGCCAGCAGTACCGGGGGGTCCCACAATGAGCAGTTCTTC.

CDR3 nucleotide sequence: TGTGCCAGCAGTCCGACACAGGGATTGAGGACTGAAGCTTTCTTT. This gives the protein CASSPTQGLRTEAFF. The rearrangement uses TRBV28 and TRBJ1-1; weak D call: TRBD1 (6 bases). The CDR3 is 15 amino acids. V was clipped by 5 bases and J by 5 bases, with 18 bases between them. The V gene's germline CDR1 is MDHEN and CDR2 SYDVKM.

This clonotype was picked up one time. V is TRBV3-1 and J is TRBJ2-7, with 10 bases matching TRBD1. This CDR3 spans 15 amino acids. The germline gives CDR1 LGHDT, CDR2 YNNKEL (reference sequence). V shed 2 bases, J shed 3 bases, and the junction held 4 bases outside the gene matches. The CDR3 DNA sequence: TGTGCCAGCAGCCAACCCCGGGACAGGGGCTACGAGCAGTACTTC. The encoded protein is CASSQPRDRGYEQYF.

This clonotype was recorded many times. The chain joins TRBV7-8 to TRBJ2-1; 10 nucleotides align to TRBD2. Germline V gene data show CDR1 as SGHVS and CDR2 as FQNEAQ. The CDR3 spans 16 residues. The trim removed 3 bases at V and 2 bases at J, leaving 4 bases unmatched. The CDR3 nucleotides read TGTGCCAGCAGCTTCACGGGGACTAGCGCCTACAATGAGCAGTTCTTC. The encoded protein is CASSFTGTSAYNEQFF.

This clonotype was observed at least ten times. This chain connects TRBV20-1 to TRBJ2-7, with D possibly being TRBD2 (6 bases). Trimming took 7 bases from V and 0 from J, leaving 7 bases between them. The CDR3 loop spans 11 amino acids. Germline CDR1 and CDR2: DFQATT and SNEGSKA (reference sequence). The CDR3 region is CSGRGSYEQYF. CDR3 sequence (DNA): TGCAGTGGGAGGGGCTCCTACGAGCAGTACTTC.

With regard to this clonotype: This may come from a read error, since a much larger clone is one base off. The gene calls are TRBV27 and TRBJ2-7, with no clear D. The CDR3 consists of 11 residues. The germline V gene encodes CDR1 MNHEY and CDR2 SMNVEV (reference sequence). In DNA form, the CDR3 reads TGTGCCAGCAGTTACCCCTACGAGCGGTACTTC. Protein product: CASSYPYERYF.

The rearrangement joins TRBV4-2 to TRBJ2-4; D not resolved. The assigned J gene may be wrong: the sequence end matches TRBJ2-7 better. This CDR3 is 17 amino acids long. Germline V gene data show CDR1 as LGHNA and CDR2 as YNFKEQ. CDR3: CASSQDRWSFSSYEQYF. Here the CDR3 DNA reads TGTGCCAGCAGCCAAGATCGGTGGAGCTTTAGCTCCTACGAGCAGTACTTC.

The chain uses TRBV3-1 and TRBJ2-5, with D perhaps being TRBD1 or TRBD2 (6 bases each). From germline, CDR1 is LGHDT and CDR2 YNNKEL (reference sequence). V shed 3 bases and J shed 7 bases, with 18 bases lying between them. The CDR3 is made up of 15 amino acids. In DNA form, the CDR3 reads TGTGCCAGCAGCCAGATGAGGGGGGCCCGAGGGACCCAGTACTTC. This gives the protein CASSQMRGARGTQYF.

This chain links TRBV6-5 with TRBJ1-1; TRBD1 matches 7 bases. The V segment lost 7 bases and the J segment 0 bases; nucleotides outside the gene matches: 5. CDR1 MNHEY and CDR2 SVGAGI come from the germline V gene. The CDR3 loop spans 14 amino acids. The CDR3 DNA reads TGTGCCAGCACGCGACAGGGATTGAACACTGAAGCTTTCTTT. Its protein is CASTRQGLNTEAFF.

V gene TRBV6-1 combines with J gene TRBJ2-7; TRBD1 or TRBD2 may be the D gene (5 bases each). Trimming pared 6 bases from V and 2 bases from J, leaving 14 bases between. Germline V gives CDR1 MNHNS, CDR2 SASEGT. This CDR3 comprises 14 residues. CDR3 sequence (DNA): TGTGCCAGCAGAACCGGGACCTCCACCTACGAGCAGTACTTC. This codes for CASRTGTSTYEQYF.

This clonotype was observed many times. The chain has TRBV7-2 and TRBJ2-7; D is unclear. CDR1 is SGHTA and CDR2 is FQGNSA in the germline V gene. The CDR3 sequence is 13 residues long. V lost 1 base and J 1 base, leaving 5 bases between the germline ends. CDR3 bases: TGTGCCAGCAGCTTAGAGAGGTCCTACGAGCAGTACTTC. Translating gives CASSLERSYEQYF.

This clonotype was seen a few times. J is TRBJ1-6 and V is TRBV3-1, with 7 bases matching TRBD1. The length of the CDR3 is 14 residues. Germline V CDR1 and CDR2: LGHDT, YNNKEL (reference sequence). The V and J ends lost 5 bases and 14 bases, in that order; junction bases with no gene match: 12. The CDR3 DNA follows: TGTGCCAGCAGCTACCGGGACAGCATTCGGGCCCTCCACTTT. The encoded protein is CASSYRDSIRALHF.

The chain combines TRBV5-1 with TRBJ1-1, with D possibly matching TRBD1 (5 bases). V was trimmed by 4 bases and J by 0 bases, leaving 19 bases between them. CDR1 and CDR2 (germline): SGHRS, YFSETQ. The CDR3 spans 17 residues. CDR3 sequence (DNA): TGCGCCAGCAGCCCGGGGAGTATGGGGGGACTGAACACTGAAGCTTTCTTT. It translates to CASSPGSMGGLNTEAFF.